This TCR beta chain was sequenced in a study of cytomegalovirus exposure and HLA in healthy donors. Primers included in the PCR were 60 Vbeta and 13 Jbeta primers. Libraries were prepared by immunoSEQ multiplex PCR; TCRdb keeps only in-frame clonotypes and omits some of them. The sample has under 95,000 clones; roughly 8.2% are singletons. CDR3 size: 14 residues. CDR1 and CDR2 (germline): MNHNS, SASEGT. Trimming took 1 base from V and 5 from J, leaving 9 bases between them. This clone occurred a few times. Its antigen is unknown. Study-level points and caveats: A later analysis linked a missense variant in DCLRE1C to the trimming of TCR beta V and J genes. Specificity of three CMV-associated chains for CMV antigens was verified in vitro. A further, later analysis showed that HLA-associated TCR beta chains (compared with equally common others) were more clonally expanded.

The gene calls are TRBV6-1 and TRBJ1-3; D is unclear. The receptor was isolated from a man between 50 and 59 years old in good health and CMV-seronegative. The sequenced sample consisted of PBMCs. CDR3 in amino acids: CASSEELSRNTIYF. CDR3 nucleotides: TGTGCCAGCAGTGAAGAACTTTCCAGAAACACCATATATTTT.